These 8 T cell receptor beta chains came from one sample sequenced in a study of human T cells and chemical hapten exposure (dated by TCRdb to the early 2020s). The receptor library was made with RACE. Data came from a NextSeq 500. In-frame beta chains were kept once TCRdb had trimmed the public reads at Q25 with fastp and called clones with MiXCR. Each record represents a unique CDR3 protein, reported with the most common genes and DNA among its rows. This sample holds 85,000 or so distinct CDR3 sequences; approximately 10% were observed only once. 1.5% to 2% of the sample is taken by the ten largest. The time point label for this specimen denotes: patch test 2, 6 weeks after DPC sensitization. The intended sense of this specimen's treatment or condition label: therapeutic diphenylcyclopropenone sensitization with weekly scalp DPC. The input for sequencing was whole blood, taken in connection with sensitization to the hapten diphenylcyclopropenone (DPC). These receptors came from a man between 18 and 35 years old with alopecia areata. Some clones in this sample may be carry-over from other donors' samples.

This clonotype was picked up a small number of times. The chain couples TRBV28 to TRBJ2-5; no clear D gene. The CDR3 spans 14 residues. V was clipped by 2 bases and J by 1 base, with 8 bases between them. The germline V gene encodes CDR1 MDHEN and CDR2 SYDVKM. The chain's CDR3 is CASSLIGSQETQYF. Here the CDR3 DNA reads TGTGCCAGCAGTTTAATAGGCTCCCAAGAGACCCAGTACTTC.

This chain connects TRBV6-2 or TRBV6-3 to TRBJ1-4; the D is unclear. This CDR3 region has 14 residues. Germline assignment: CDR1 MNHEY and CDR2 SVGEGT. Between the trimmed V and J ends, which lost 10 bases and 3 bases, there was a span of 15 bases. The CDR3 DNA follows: TGTGCCACCAACCGACAAGGCTCTAATGAAAAACTGTTTTTT. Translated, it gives CATNRQGSNEKLFF.

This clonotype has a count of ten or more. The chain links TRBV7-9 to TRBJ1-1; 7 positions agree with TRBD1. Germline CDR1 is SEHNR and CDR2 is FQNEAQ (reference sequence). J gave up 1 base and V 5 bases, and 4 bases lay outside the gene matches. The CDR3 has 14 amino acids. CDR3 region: CASSAGTANTEAFF. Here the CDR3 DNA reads TGTGCCAGCAGCGCCGGGACAGCGAACACTGAAGCTTTCTTT.

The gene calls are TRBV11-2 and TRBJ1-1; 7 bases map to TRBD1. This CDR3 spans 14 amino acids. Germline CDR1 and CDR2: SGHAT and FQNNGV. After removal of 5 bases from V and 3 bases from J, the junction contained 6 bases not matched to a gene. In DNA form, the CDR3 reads TGTGCCAGCAGCCTAATCACAGGGGACACTGAAGCTTTCTTT. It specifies CASSLITGDTEAFF.

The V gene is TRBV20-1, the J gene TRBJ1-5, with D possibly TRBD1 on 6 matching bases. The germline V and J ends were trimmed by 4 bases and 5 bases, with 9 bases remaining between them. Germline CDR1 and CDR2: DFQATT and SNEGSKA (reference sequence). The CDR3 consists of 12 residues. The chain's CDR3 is CSATAGDQPQHF. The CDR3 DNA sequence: TGCAGTGCTACCGCAGGGGATCAGCCCCAGCATTTT.

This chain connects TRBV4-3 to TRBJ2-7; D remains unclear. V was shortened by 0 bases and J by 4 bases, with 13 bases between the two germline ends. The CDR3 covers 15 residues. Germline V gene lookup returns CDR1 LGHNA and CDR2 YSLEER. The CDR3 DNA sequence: TGCGCCAGCAGCCAAGACCATCATGGGATATACGAGCAGTACTTC. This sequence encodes CASSQDHHGIYEQYF.

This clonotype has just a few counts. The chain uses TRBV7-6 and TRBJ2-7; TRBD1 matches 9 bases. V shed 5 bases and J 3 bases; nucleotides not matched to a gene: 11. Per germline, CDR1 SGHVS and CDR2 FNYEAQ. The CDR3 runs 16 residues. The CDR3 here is CASSPYLDRGGYEQYF. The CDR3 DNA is TGTGCCAGCAGCCCCTACCTAGACAGGGGGGGCTACGAGCAGTACTTC.

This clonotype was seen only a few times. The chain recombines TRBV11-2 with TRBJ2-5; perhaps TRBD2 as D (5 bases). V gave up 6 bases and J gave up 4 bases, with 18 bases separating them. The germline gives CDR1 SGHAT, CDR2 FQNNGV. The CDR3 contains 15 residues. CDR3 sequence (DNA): TGTGCCAGCAGTTTTTTCGGGGTTGGGGTAGAGACCCAGTACTTC. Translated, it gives CASSFFGVGVETQYF.